This T cell receptor beta chain was captured in a study of vaccination and CD4 T cells after COVID-19. Overall study results and limits: Median SARS-CoV-2-reactive clonotype numbers went from approximately 21 to 38; this increase was not significant.

This clonotype was found once. Antigen: not known. Sequence data for DNA of cultured CD4+ T cells were generated by the Oncomine TCR Beta short-read assay. From CD4+ T cells that had been cultured, genomic DNA was extracted. TCRdb re-called the PCR reads through MiXCR, storing one row per CDR3 protein. The sample includes over 25,000 distinct CDR3 sequences, 55% to 80% of them seen just once. Documented treatment: approximately nine-day PBMC culture with coronavirus spike peptide pools or control peptides (ViraFEST assay). Trimming shortened V by 7 bases and J by 1 base, and 9 bases separated the two germline ends. Germline lookup yields CDR1 ENHRY and CDR2 SYGVKD. The CDR3 length is 13 residues.

The source material was CD4+ T cells from blood, cultured in vitro, sampled after SARS-CoV-2 vaccination. The chain employs TRBV10-3 and TRBJ2-3; no clear D gene. The source is a human donor who received a COVID-19 vaccine. CDR3 in DNA: TGTGCCATCACCTCAGGCGGCACAGATACGCAGTATTTT. Translation gives CAITSGGTDTQYF.